This T cell receptor beta chain was identified during a study of shared clonotypes between healthy human individuals. Germline V gene lookup returns CDR1 SGHNT and CDR2 YYREEE (reference sequence). Between the trimmed V and J ends, which lost 2 bases and 7 bases, there was a span of 7 bases. This CDR3 region has 12 residues. Only in-frame clones appear in the TCRdb table, and some are missing; sequencing was by immunoSEQ multiplex PCR. Among some 680,000 clones listed, 73% were seen once. The table lists this clone with a few counts. Distinct nucleotide sequences in the sample also encode this CDR3. Specimen: memory CD4+ T cells sorted from blood. The subset denotes: CD45RA-negative fraction. The chain recombines TRBV5-4 with TRBJ2-1, with D uncertain. The TCR sequence derives from a woman aged 25-40 years in good health. In nucleotides, the CDR3 is TGTGCCAGCAGCTTTGATAGTAATGAGCAGTTCTTC. Translating it yields CASSFDSNEQFF.